The clone carrying this T cell receptor beta chain has just a few counts. Templates that were synthetic TCR analogs were spiked into each PCR. Sequencing was performed with immunoSEQ multiplex PCR; in TCRdb, only in-frame clones are kept and a portion is missing. This sample has 30,000 to 45,000 clones; around 83% occur once, and the top ten carry 16%. This sample was taken from a study of PD-L1 blockade in urothelial cancer. Study overall: A median roughly 150,000 T cells were found in blood samples.

In germline, CDR1 is SGHVS, CDR2 FQNEAQ. Trimming took off 5 bases at V and 7 bases at J, with 21 bases between the two ends. There are 16 residues in the CDR3. The sequenced sample was PBMCs, obtained around atezolizumab (anti-PD-L1) treatment. The J gene is TRBJ1-5, the V gene TRBV7-8; D remains ambiguous. This sequence was found in a man aged 60 to 69 with urothelial cancer. The CDR3 sequence: CASSLSLDLGRQPQHF. CDR3 DNA: TGTGCCAGCAGCCTAAGTCTCGACCTAGGGAGGCAGCCCCAGCATTTT.